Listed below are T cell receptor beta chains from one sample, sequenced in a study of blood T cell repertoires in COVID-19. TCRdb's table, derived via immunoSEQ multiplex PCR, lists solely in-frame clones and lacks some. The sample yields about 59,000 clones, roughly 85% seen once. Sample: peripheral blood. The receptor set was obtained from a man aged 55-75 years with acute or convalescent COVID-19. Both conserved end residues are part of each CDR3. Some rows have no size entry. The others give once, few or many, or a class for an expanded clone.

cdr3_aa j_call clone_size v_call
CASSRGQGTGYTF TRBJ1-2 - TRBV7-8
CASSSAKAGYTEAFF TRBJ1-1 - TRBV7-9
CASSGRDRGSNEQFF TRBJ2-1 - TRBV5-4
CASSVATPQVYSNQPQHF TRBJ1-5 - TRBV9
CASSVVTGWDGYTF TRBJ1-2 - TRBV9
CAWSISGGDEKLFF TRBJ1-4 once TRBV30
CASGNRAGDWTGELFF TRBJ2-2 - TRBV12-5
CASSLAGQGRTDTQYF TRBJ2-3 - TRBV5-1
CASRGQNYGYTF TRBJ1-2 - TRBV28
CASSKNTGELFF TRBJ2-2 - TRBV27
CASRLGQGDTDTQYF TRBJ2-3 - TRBV10-1
CASSIVGGSGANVLTF TRBJ2-6 - TRBV19
CASTGQGVRQSNLHF TRBJ1-6 few TRBV2
CATSEQGPDTQYF TRBJ2-3 - TRBV24-1
CASSWDRAYGYTF TRBJ1-2 - TRBV5-5
CASSLVSMEGTQYF TRBJ2-5 - TRBV5-1
CASSPGSLRTEAFF TRBJ1-1 - TRBV5-4
CAISAGTGELFF TRBJ2-2 - TRBV10-3
CATNEGVSYNEQFF TRBJ2-1 - TRBV7-8
CASSEGTGNGYTF TRBJ1-2 - TRBV9
CASSLNSGLNEKLFF TRBJ1-4 few TRBV7-2
CASSGGLAGNTDTQYF TRBJ2-3 once TRBV18
CASSLYRGEAFF TRBJ1-1 - TRBV28
CASSLQTGRNTIYF TRBJ1-3 - TRBV4-1
CASNGRGRGTNEKLFF TRBJ1-4 - TRBV19
CASSLGDGPIRGSPLHF TRBJ1-6 - TRBV5-1
CASSLSRGTDTQYF TRBJ2-3 - TRBV11-3
CAWNSGIHQPQHF TRBJ1-5 - TRBV30
CASSPHSSTLHF TRBJ1-6 - TRBV9
CASTLGAGDGYTF TRBJ1-2 - TRBV7-2
CASSPAKPPNTEAFF TRBJ1-1 - TRBV18
CASSSWDSEAFF TRBJ1-1 - TRBV28
CASSDRTQETQYF TRBJ2-5 once TRBV18
CATSRDSRETQYF TRBJ2-5 - TRBV15
CASSTRDNRNTEAFF TRBJ1-1 - TRBV19
CASSLVGENTEAFF TRBJ1-1 few TRBV5-6
CASRDRGQGYTF TRBJ1-2 few TRBV25-1
CATSDPGQGDTGELFF TRBJ2-2 - TRBV24-1
CASGDRQEAYNEQFF TRBJ2-1 medium-sized TRBV27
CAWSVRGLSNQPQHF TRBJ1-5 - TRBV30
CASSRFAGGRNTGELFF TRBJ2-2 - TRBV3-1/TRBV3-2
CASSSGVLGYGYTF TRBJ1-2 few TRBV6-6
CASSLWGQSNYGYTF TRBJ1-2 - TRBV5-5
CASSQDLTDINGYTF TRBJ1-2 - TRBV4-1
CASSYGFGTEAFF TRBJ1-1 - TRBV7-3
CATSRGARVGEKLFF TRBJ1-4 - TRBV15
CASRSGSQLTDTQYF TRBJ2-3 - TRBV25-1